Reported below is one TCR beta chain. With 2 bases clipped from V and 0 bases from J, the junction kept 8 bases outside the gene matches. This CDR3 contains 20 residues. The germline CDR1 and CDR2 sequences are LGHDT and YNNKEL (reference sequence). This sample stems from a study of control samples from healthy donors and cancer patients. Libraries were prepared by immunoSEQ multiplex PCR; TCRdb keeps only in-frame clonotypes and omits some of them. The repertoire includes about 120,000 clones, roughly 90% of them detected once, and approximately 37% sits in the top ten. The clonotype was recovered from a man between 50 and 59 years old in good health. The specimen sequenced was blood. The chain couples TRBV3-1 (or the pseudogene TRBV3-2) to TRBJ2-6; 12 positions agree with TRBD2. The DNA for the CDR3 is TGTGCCAGCAGCCAACAGGGACTAGCGGGCCGCGTCTCTGGGGCCAACGTCCTGACTTTC. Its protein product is CASSQQGLAGRVSGANVLTF.